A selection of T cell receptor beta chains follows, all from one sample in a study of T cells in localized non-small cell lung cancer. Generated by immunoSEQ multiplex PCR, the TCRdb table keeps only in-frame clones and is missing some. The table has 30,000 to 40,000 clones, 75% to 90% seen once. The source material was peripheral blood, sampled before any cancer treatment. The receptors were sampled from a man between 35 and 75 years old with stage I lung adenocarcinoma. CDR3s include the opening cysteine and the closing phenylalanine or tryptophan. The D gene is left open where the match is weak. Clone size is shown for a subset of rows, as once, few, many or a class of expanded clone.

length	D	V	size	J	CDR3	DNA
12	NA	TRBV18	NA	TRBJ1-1	CASSPGGSEAFF	TGTGCCAGCTCACCAGGGGGGTCTGAAGCTTTCTTT
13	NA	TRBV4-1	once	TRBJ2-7	CASSPEFGLEQYF	TGCGCCAGCAGCCCCGAGTTCGGTTTAGAGCAGTACTTC
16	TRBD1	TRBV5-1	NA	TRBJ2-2	CASSLEGTGNTGELFF	TGCGCCAGCAGCTTGGAGGGGACAGGGAACACCGGGGAGCTGTTTTTT
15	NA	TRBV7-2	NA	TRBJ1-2	CASSLGFDSNYGYTF	TGTGCCAGCAGCTTAGGGTTCGACAGCAACTATGGCTACACCTTC
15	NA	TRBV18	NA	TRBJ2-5	CASSQAAGAAETQYF	TGTGCCAGCTCACAGGCAGCAGGGGCGGCGGAGACCCAGTACTTC
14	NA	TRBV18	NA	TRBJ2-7	CASSPADSKYEQYF	TGTGCCAGTTCACCAGCGGACTCTAAATACGAGCAGTACTTC
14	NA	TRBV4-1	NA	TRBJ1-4	CASSQAVHLEKLFF	TGCGCCAGCAGCCAAGCGGTGCACCTCGAAAAACTGTTTTTT
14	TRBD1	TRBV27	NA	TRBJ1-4	CASSWTGTNEKLFF	TGTGCCAGCAGTTGGACAGGAACTAATGAAAAACTGTTTTTT
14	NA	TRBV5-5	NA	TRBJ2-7	CASSLTRDSYEQYF	TGTGCCAGCAGCTTGACGCGGGACTCCTACGAGCAGTACTTC
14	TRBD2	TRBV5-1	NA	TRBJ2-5	CASTPWGGQETQYF	TGCGCCAGCACCCCATGGGGGGGCCAAGAGACCCAGTACTTC
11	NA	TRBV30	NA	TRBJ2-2	CAWKGTGELFF	TGTGCCTGGAAAGGCACCGGGGAGCTGTTTTTT
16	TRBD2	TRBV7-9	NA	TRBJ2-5	CASTPGLAETQETQYF	TGTGCCAGCACTCCTGGACTAGCGGAGACGCAAGAGACCCAGTACTTC
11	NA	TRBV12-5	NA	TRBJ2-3	CASGLADTQYF	TGTGCTAGTGGTCTGGCCGATACGCAGTATTTT
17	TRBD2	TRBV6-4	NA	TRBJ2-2	CASSLRSGGANTGELFF	TGTGCCAGCAGCCTCCGTAGCGGGGGCGCGAACACCGGGGAGCTGTTTTTT
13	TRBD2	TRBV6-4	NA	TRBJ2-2	CASSRTSGGELFF	TGTGCCAGCAGCCGGACTAGCGGCGGGGAGCTGTTTTTT
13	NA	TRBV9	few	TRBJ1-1	CASSVSGDTEAFF	TGTGCCAGCAGCGTCTCAGGGGACACTGAAGCTTTCTTT
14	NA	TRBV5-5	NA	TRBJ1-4	CASSQGRANEKLFF	TGTGCCAGCAGCCAGGGGCGGGCTAATGAAAAACTGTTTTTT
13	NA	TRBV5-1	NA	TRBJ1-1	CASSQQSNTEAFF	TGCGCCAGCAGTCAACAGAGCAACACTGAAGCTTTCTTT
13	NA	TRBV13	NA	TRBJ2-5	CASSFSQLETQYF	TGTGCCAGCAGCTTCTCTCAATTGGAGACCCAGTACTTC
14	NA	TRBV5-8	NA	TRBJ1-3	CASKPGATGNTIYF	TGTGCCAGCAAGCCCGGGGCAACTGGAAACACCATATATTTT
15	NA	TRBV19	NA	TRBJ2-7	CASSMRPQGTYEQYF	TGTGCCAGTAGTATGAGGCCACAAGGGACCTACGAGCAGTACTTC
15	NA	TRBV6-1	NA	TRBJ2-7	CASSAGSWDAYEQYF	TGTGCCAGCAGTGCTGGGTCTTGGGATGCCTACGAGCAGTACTTC
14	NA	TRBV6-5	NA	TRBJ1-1	CASSSSQGNTEAFF	TGTGCCAGCAGTTCTTCCCAGGGTAACACTGAAGCTTTCTTT
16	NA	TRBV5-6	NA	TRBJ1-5	CASSLGGLGNNQPQHF	TGTGCCAGCAGCTTGGGGGGCCTCGGTAACAATCAGCCCCAGCATTTT
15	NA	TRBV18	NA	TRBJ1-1	CASSPRRGADTEAFF	TGTGCCAGCTCACCACGCCGGGGGGCTGACACTGAAGCTTTCTTT
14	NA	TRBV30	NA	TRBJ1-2	CAWGVHTGNYGYTF	TGTGCCTGGGGAGTCCATACAGGGAACTATGGCTACACCTTC
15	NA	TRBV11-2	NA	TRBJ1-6	CASSLAATFNSPLHF	TGTGCCAGCAGCTTGGCAGCCACCTTTAATTCACCCCTCCACTTT
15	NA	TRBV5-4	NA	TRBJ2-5	CASSLEVTVQETQYF	TGTGCCAGCAGCCTGGAGGTTACTGTCCAAGAGACCCAGTACTTC
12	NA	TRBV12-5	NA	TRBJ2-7	CASGLVPAEQYF	TGTGCTAGTGGTTTGGTGCCCGCTGAGCAGTACTTC
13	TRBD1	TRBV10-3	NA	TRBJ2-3	CAVGTANTDTQYF	TGTGCCGTCGGGACAGCGAACACAGATACGCAGTATTTT
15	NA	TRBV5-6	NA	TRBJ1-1	CASSLGGTVNTEAFF	TGTGCCAGCAGCTTGGGGGGTACAGTTAACACTGAAGCTTTCTTT